The 22 T cell receptor beta chains listed next were all sequenced from one sample in a study of neurological immune-mediated disorders. Time point denoted: technical triplicate 1. TCRdb independently ran MiXCR on the 5' RACE reads; one entry per CDR3 protein. The profile shows 35,000 to 40,000 distinct CDR3 sequences, around 10% of them singletons. Sequencing was performed on PBMCs. The receptors were gathered from a man aged 55 to 70 with HTLV-1-associated myelopathy (HAM/TSP).

V is TRBV11-3 and J is TRBJ2-2; 7 bases line up with TRBD1. This CDR3 contains 16 residues. Germline V CDR1 and CDR2: SGHNT, YENEEA. J lost 5 bases, V lost 5 bases, and 11 bases had no gene match. The CDR3 reads CASSPRQGRSTGELFF. The CDR3 region has the DNA TGTGCCAGCAGCCCCCGACAGGGAAGGAGTACCGGGGAGCTGTTTTTT.

There are many counts of this clonotype. The gene calls are TRBV21-1 and TRBJ2-1; TRBD2 is the table's D call, not checked against the DNA. TRBV21-1 is marked as a pseudogene. The CDR3 is 21 residues long. In DNA form, the CDR3 reads TGTGCCAGCAGCAAAGCGACCCGGTATAAGTCCGGCGGACTAATATACAATGAGCAGTTCTTC. It translates to CASSKATRYKSGGLIYNEQFF.

This clonotype was seen ten or more times. The chain recombines TRBV7-8 with TRBJ2-7; 9 bases align to TRBD1. The CDR3 extends over 14 amino acids. V lost 1 base and J lost 5; bases outside the gene matches: 3. The germline V gene has CDR1 SGHVS and CDR2 FQNEAQ. The CDR3 reads CASSLVGTGNEQYF. CDR3 bases: TGTGCCAGCAGCTTAGTAGGGACAGGGAACGAGCAGTACTTC.

At least ten counts were recorded for this clonotype. The genes are TRBV7-9 and TRBJ1-1; D gene uncertain. Germline V gene data show CDR1 as SEHNR and CDR2 as FQNEAQ (reference sequence). The ends were cut back, 2 bases at V and 2 bases at J, with 6 bases in the middle. The CDR3 is 13 amino acids. CDR3 protein: CASSLSGNTEAFF. The CDR3 region has the DNA TGTGCCAGCAGCTTATCGGGCAACACTGAAGCTTTCTTT.

This clonotype has a count of ten or more. V usage is TRBV20-1 and J usage is TRBJ2-3; D is uncertain. The ends were cut back, 4 bases at V and 1 base at J, with 12 bases in the middle. Germline CDR1 DFQATT, CDR2 SNEGSKA (reference sequence). The CDR3 runs to 14 residues. This CDR3 is CSAIGVARTDTQYF. The CDR3 DNA is TGCAGTGCTATTGGGGTAGCCCGCACAGATACGCAGTATTTT.

The gene calls are TRBV5-1 and TRBJ2-7; the D is unclear. Germline V CDR1 and CDR2: SGHRS, YFSETQ. CDR3 length: 14 residues. Trimming stripped 4 bases from V and 0 bases from J, with 11 bases between. The CDR3 region has the DNA TGCGCCAGCAGCAGGATAGCCAGCTCCTACGAGCAGTACTTC. It is translated as CASSRIASSYEQYF. Combining the CDR3 with reference TRBV5-1 and TRBJ2-7 gives the whole variable domain KAGVTQTPRYLIKTRGQQVTLSCSPISGHRSVSWYQQTPGQGLQFLFEYFSETQRNKGNFPGRFSGRQFSNSRSEMNVSTLELGDSALYLCASSRIASSYEQYFGPGTRLTVT.

In this sample, this clonotype turned up many times. The chain has TRBV5-6 and TRBJ2-7; D assignment may be TRBD1 or TRBD2 (5 bases each). CDR3 length equals 16 residues. Trimming took off 4 bases at V and 3 bases at J, with 20 bases between the two ends. The V gene's germline CDR1 is SGHDT and CDR2 YYEEEE. The CDR3 bases are TGTGCCAGCAGCCCGAGGTGGGACGTAAATGTCTACGAGCAGTACTTC. It is translated as CASSPRWDVNVYEQYF.

The gene calls are TRBV20-1 and TRBJ2-5; D perhaps matches TRBD1 (5 bases). Trimming pared 6 bases from V and 5 bases from J, leaving 19 bases between. Germline V lookup: CDR1 DFQATT, CDR2 SNEGSKA (reference sequence). The CDR3 runs 14 residues. The CDR3 protein is CSAREIRVGETQYF. CDR3 DNA: TGCAGTGCCCGCGAAATCAGGGTGGGCGAGACCCAGTACTTC.

Details on this clonotype: The junction differs from germline at one of its ends, possibly a read error. The chain is built from TRBV11-1 and TRBJ1-1; weak D call: TRBD1 (5 bases). Germline CDR1 is SGHAT and CDR2 is FQDESV (reference sequence). This CDR3 has 15 residues. The CDR3 region has the DNA TGTACCAGTAGCTTAGCGAACCAGCTTGCGAAGGGGGCTTTCTTT. This gives the protein CTSSLANQLAKGAFF.

This clonotype has at least ten counts. The chain couples TRBV10-3 to TRBJ1-1; D is unresolved. Germline CDR1 reads ENHRY; CDR2 reads SYGVKD. CDR3 size: 15 residues. V lost 0 bases and J 1 base, leaving 9 bases between the germline ends. CDR3 nucleotides: TGTGCCATCAGTGAGTCGAAGTCGGCGAACACTGAAGCTTTCTTT. It translates to CAISESKSANTEAFF.

At least ten counts were recorded for this clonotype. The gene calls are TRBV29-1 and TRBJ2-1, with 10 bases fitting TRBD2. Germline V gene lookup returns CDR1 SQVTM and CDR2 ANQGSEA. This CDR3 spans 14 amino acids. Trimming cost V 5 bases and J 6 bases; bases outside gene matches: 7. The CDR3 DNA reads as TGCAGCGTTCCTAGCGGGGGAGATGTCAATGAGCAGTTCTTC. It specifies CSVPSGGDVNEQFF.

In this sample, this clonotype turned up many times. This chain joins TRBV7-9 and TRBJ2-2, with no clear D. Germline V CDR1 and CDR2: SEHNR, FQNEAQ (reference sequence). The CDR3 covers 15 residues. Trimming pared 6 bases from V and 3 bases from J, leaving 14 bases between. This CDR3 reads CASRRQIPDTGELFF. In DNA form, the CDR3 reads TGTGCCAGCAGGCGCCAGATCCCAGACACCGGGGAGCTGTTTTTT.

This clonotype was detected ten times or more. This sequence joins TRBV20-1 and TRBJ1-1; TRBD1 aligns across 11 bases. CDR3 length: 13 amino acids. With 7 bases clipped from V and 4 bases from J, the junction kept 5 bases outside the gene matches. The V gene's germline CDR1 is DFQATT and CDR2 SNEGSKA (reference sequence). The CDR3, as DNA: TGCAGTGTCGGACAGGGGGCAAGCACTGAAGCTTTCTTT. It is translated as CSVGQGASTEAFF.

This clonotype was detected ten times or more. The rearrangement joins TRBV19 to TRBJ1-5; perhaps TRBD1 as D (5 bases). CDR1 is LNHDA and CDR2 is SQIVND in the germline V gene (reference sequence). This CDR3 is built from 15 residues. V shed 5 bases and J shed 2 bases, with 13 bases lying between them. The CDR3 DNA reads as TGTGCCAGTAGTCGCAGGGAGGTGGGCAATCAGCCCCAGCATTTT. As protein: CASSRREVGNQPQHF. Looking up the rest from reference TRBV19 and TRBJ1-5 gives the full variable domain: DGGITQSPKYLFRKEGQNVTLSCEQNLNHDAMYWYRQDPGQGLRLIYYSQIVNDFQKGDIAEGYSVSREKKESFPLTVTSAQKNPTAFYLCASSRREVGNQPQHFGDGTRLSIL.

In this sample, this clonotype turned up many times. The genes are TRBV20-1 and TRBJ1-5; D not certain. The length of the CDR3 is 15 residues. Trimming shortened V by 0 bases and J by 0 bases, and 9 bases separated the two germline ends. CDR1 and CDR2 (germline): DFQATT, SNEGSKA (reference sequence). The chain's CDR3 is CSARDLGSSNQPQHF. The CDR3, as DNA: TGCAGTGCTAGAGATCTCGGCAGTAGCAATCAGCCCCAGCATTTT.

This clonotype counts as medium-sized. The V and J genes are TRBV29-1 and TRBJ2-7; no firm D call. The CDR3 is 14 residues long. CDR1 is SQVTM and CDR2 is ANQGSEA in the germline V gene. Trimming pared 2 bases from V and 2 bases from J, leaving 13 bases between. Here the CDR3 reads CSVEISSPAYEQYF. CDR3 nucleotides: TGCAGCGTTGAAATCTCGAGTCCAGCCTACGAGCAGTACTTC.

The genes are TRBV18 and TRBJ2-1; 8 nucleotides line up with TRBD1. The V segment lost 5 bases and the J segment 0 bases; nucleotides outside the gene matches: 6. Per germline, CDR1 KGHSH and CDR2 LQKENI. This CDR3 has 16 amino acids. The CDR3 nucleotides read TGTGCCAGCTCATCGGGACAGGTGAGCTCCTACAATGAGCAGTTCTTC. This gives the protein CASSSGQVSSYNEQFF.

This clonotype was counted many times. The chain couples TRBV19 to TRBJ2-6; 8 bases map to TRBD2. CDR1 is LNHDA and CDR2 is SQIVND in the germline V gene (reference sequence). V lost 4 bases to trimming and J lost 4 bases; unmatched junction nucleotides: 3. The CDR3 length is 15 residues. The CDR3 here is CASSRLALGANVLTF. CDR3 coding DNA: TGTGCCAGTAGTAGACTAGCGCTAGGGGCCAACGTCCTGACTTTC. Combining the CDR3 with reference TRBV19 and TRBJ2-6 gives the whole variable domain DGGITQSPKYLFRKEGQNVTLSCEQNLNHDAMYWYRQDPGQGLRLIYYSQIVNDFQKGDIAEGYSVSREKKESFPLTVTSAQKNPTAFYLCASSRLALGANVLTFGAGSRLTVL.

This clonotype was seen ten or more times. The chain employs TRBV5-1 and TRBJ1-3; a possible D gene is TRBD1 (5 bases). The CDR3 runs 14 residues. V dropped 2 bases and J dropped 3 bases, with 9 bases sitting between them. From germline, CDR1 is SGHRS and CDR2 YFSETQ. The CDR3 spells CASSFQGGGNTIYF. The CDR3 DNA is TGCGCCAGCAGCTTTCAGGGTGGTGGAAACACCATATATTTT.

The table lists this clonotype with many counts. V is TRBV2 and J is TRBJ2-3; 7 nucleotides align to TRBD2. V lost 7 bases to trimming and J lost 4 bases; unmatched junction nucleotides: 17. The CDR3 is 17 amino acids. Germline-derived CDR1 and CDR2 are SNHLY and FYNNEI. The CDR3 loop reads CASKEGWEGPEPDTQYF. In DNA, the CDR3 is TGTGCCAGCAAGGAAGGGTGGGAGGGCCCGGAACCAGATACGCAGTATTTT.

This clonotype appeared many times. This sequence joins TRBV27 and TRBJ2-2; possible D gene TRBD1, 6 bases. CDR3 length: 17 amino acids. V was shortened by 0 bases and J by 1 base, with 12 bases between the two germline ends. CDR1 and CDR2 from the germline V gene are MNHEY and SMNVEV (reference sequence). The CDR3 region is CASSLSPAGENTGELFF. CDR3 DNA: TGTGCCAGCAGTTTATCTCCGGCAGGGGAGAACACCGGGGAGCTGTTTTTT.

This clonotype was seen at least ten times. The V call is TRBV12-3 or TRBV12-4, the J call TRBJ1-4; D ambiguous. This CDR3 contains 11 residues. The germline V and J ends were trimmed by 6 bases and 8 bases, with 7 bases remaining between them. CDR3 nucleotide sequence: TGTGCCAGCAGGAAGGCCGAAAAACTGTTTTTT. It codes for CASRKAEKLFF.